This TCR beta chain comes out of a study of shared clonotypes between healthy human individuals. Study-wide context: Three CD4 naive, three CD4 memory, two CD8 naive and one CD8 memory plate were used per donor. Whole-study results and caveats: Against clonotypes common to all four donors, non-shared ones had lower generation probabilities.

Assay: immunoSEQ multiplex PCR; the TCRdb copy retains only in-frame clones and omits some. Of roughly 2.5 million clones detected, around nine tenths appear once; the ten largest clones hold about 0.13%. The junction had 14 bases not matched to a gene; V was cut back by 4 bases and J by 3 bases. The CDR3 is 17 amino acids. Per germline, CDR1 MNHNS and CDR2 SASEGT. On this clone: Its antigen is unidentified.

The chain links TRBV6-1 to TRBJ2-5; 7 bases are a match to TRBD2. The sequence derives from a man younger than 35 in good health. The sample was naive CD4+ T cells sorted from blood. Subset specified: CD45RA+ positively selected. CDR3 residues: CASSVRGVGVMKETQYF. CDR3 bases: TGTGCCAGCAGTGTTCGGGGGGTAGGGGTTATGAAAGAGACCCAGTACTTC.